Presented here are 32 T cell receptor beta chains from one specimen sequenced in a study of long-term antiretroviral therapy in people with HIV. The libraries were made with immunoSEQ v3.0 at survey level. Assay: immunoSEQ multiplex PCR; the TCRdb copy retains only in-frame clones and omits some. The data contain around 25,000 clones, 70% to 90% of them singletons. The specimen was unsorted PBMCs, collected more than 4.3 years after starting antiretroviral therapy. The source is a man aged 30 to 39 with HIV.

The chain is built from TRBV4-3 and TRBJ1-1; TRBD1 aligns across 8 bases. Per germline, CDR1 LGHNA and CDR2 YSLEER. Losses at the gene ends were 3 bases for V and 4 bases for J; bases not matched to a gene: 13. The CDR3 length is 17 residues. As DNA, the CDR3 is TGCGCCAGCAGCCAGGGCCGGGACAGGTTCCGATTCACTGAAGCTTTCTTT. Protein: CASSQGRDRFRFTEAFF.

This chain connects TRBV19 to TRBJ2-3; TRBD2 matches at 7 bases. The germline gives CDR1 LNHDA, CDR2 SQIVND (reference sequence). Unmatched junction bases numbered 9, after V lost 6 bases and J lost 6 bases. The CDR3 runs 14 residues. The CDR3 coding sequence is TGTGCCAGTAGCCTGGACGGGAGGAGTGATACGCAGTATTTT. Residues: CASSLDGRSDTQYF.

The chain carries TRBV19 and TRBJ2-2; 9 bases map to TRBD2. This CDR3 has 14 amino acids. V was clipped by 0 bases and J by 7 bases; unmatched bases: 0. Per the germline V gene, CDR1 is LNHDA and CDR2 is SQIVND (reference sequence). The CDR3 coding sequence is TGTGCCAGTAGTATAGAACTAGCGGGCGGGGAGCTGTTTTTT. This codes for CASSIELAGGELFF.

V gene TRBV5-6 combines with J gene TRBJ1-6; no clear D. The CDR3 spans 16 residues. V lost 0 bases and J lost 0, with 7 bases in between. From germline, CDR1 is SGHDT and CDR2 YYEEEE. Written as DNA, the CDR3 is TGTGCCAGCAGCTTGGCTGGCCTCTCCTATAATTCACCCCTCCACTTT. It encodes CASSLAGLSYNSPLHF.

The V gene is TRBV7-9, the J gene TRBJ1-4; a possible D gene is TRBD1 (6 bases). CDR1 and CDR2 (germline): SEHNR, FQNEAQ (reference sequence). The length of the CDR3 is 12 residues. V was trimmed by 5 bases and J by 8 bases, leaving 9 bases between them. The CDR3 nucleotides read TGTGCCAGCAGCAATCAGGGGGAAAAACTGTTTTTT. This sequence encodes CASSNQGEKLFF.

This rearrangement joins TRBV28 to TRBJ2-1; no reliable D call. V was trimmed by 7 bases and J by 3 bases, leaving 7 bases between them. The CDR3 spans 12 residues. Germline V lookup: CDR1 MDHEN, CDR2 SYDVKM. The CDR3, as DNA: TGTGCCAGCAACGCGAACTACAATGAGCAGTTCTTC. It translates to CASNANYNEQFF. Together with reference TRBV28 and TRBJ2-1, the CDR3 gives the full variable domain: DVKVTQSSRYLVKRTGEKVFLECVQDMDHENMFWYRQDPGLGLRLIYFSYDVKMKEKGDIPEGYSVSREKKERFSLILESASTNQTSMYLCASNANYNEQFFGPGTRLTVL.

V and J are TRBV7-9 and TRBJ2-3; tentatively, D is TRBD1 (6 bases). The ends were cut back, 7 bases at V and 4 bases at J, with 15 bases in the middle. The CDR3 spans 14 residues. Germline CDR1 SEHNR, CDR2 FQNEAQ (reference sequence). The CDR3, as DNA: TGTGCCAGCAACGTACAGGGTAGGGCAGATACGCAGTATTTT. Translated: CASNVQGRADTQYF.

This chain connects TRBV6-1 to TRBJ2-7; the match to TRBD1 covers 11 bases. The V gene's germline CDR1 is MNHNS and CDR2 SASEGT. V lost 4 bases, J lost 3 bases, and 5 bases stayed unmatched. The CDR3 loop spans 15 amino acids. CDR3 sequence (DNA): TGTGCCAGCAGTGGGACAGGGGGCTCACTCTACGAGCAGTACTTC. This sequence encodes CASSGTGGSLYEQYF.

This chain uses TRBV29-1 with TRBJ1-1; TRBD1 matches at 8 bases. Germline V CDR1 and CDR2: SQVTM, ANQGSEA. The V gene end was trimmed by 0 bases and the J gene end by 4 bases; junction bases not matched to a gene: 10. CDR3 length: 16 residues. The CDR3 loop reads CSVEDGSQGAGTEAFF. CDR3 nucleotides: TGCAGCGTTGAAGATGGTTCGCAGGGGGCGGGCACTGAAGCTTTCTTT.

CDR3 sequence: CASSTQNTGELFF. The CDR3 bases are TGTGCCAGTAGCACTCAGAACACCGGGGAGCTGTTTTTT. The V and J genes are TRBV19 and TRBJ2-2; D gene uncertain. The CDR3 has 13 amino acids. Germline loops: CDR1 LNHDA, CDR2 SQIVND (reference sequence). Between the trimmed V and J ends, which lost 6 bases and 1 base, there was a span of 6 bases.

J is TRBJ1-2 and V is TRBV5-4; D may be TRBD1 (5 bases). Germline CDR1 SGHNT, CDR2 YYREEE (reference sequence). The CDR3 extends over 14 amino acids. V lost 0 bases and J 4 bases, leaving 10 bases between the germline ends. In DNA, the CDR3 is TGTGCCAGCAGCTTGGCCGGGGGTGGCTATGGCTACACCTTC. Its translation is CASSLAGGGYGYTF. Full variable domain (missing parts from reference TRBV5-4 and TRBJ1-2): ETGVTQSPTHLIKTRGQQVTLRCSSQSGHNTVSWYQQALGQGPQFIFQYYREEENGRGNFPPRFSGLQFPNYSSELNVNALELDDSALYLCASSLAGGGYGYTFGSGTRLTVV.

This sequence joins TRBV15 and TRBJ2-1, with D possibly being TRBD2 (6 bases). V was cut by 5 bases and J by 0 bases, with 11 bases left in between. CDR1 LNHNV and CDR2 YYDKDF come from the germline V gene (reference sequence). This CDR3 region has 15 residues. The CDR3 protein is CATSPGGPSYNEQFF. DNA for the CDR3: TGTGCCACCAGCCCCGGGGGTCCCTCCTACAATGAGCAGTTCTTC.

This clone has only a few counts. The CDR3 loop is CASSPPDSFGYTF. The CDR3 nucleotides read TGTGCCAGCAGCCCTCCTGACAGCTTTGGCTACACCTTC. The V gene is TRBV7-2, the J gene TRBJ1-2; maybe TRBD1 (5 bases). The V end lost 5 bases, the J end lost 7 bases, and 14 bases lay between the germline ends. The CDR3 totals 13 residues. Germline lookup yields CDR1 SGHTA and CDR2 FQGNSA.

In this sample, this clone turned up once. The chain uses TRBV6-1 and TRBJ2-7; D uncertain. Germline V lookup: CDR1 MNHNS, CDR2 SASEGT. Trimming cost V 0 bases and J 7 bases, with 13 bases left between them. The CDR3 runs to 14 residues. As DNA, the CDR3 is TGTGCCAGCAGTGAAGCGCTCTCCGGATGGGAGCAGTACTTC. It yields the protein CASSEALSGWEQYF.

The chain carries TRBV28 and TRBJ2-3; D uncertain. CDR1 and CDR2 (germline): MDHEN, SYDVKM. The V end lost 4 bases, the J end lost 5 bases, and 16 bases lay between the germline ends. The CDR3 runs to 15 residues. The CDR3 here is CASSSPGPHKDTQYF. The CDR3 nucleotides read TGTGCCAGCAGTTCCCCGGGCCCTCATAAAGATACGCAGTATTTT.

The CDR3 region is CASSVGGQGTDTQYF. Written as DNA, the CDR3 is TGTGCCAGCAGCGTTGGGGGGCAAGGGACAGATACGCAGTATTTT. The rearrangement joins TRBV9 to TRBJ2-3, with D possibly being TRBD1 or TRBD2 (6 bases each). Trimming removed 2 bases from V and 3 bases from J, with 13 bases in between. The CDR3 has 15 residues. From germline, CDR1 is SGDLS and CDR2 YYNGEE.

The rearrangement uses TRBV5-1 and TRBJ1-1; the D gene is possibly TRBD1 (5 bases). The CDR3 consists of 14 residues. The V gene lost 0 bases and the J gene lost 3 bases, with 9 bases spanning the gap. Germline lookup yields CDR1 SGHRS and CDR2 YFSETQ. The DNA of the CDR3 is TGCGCCAGCAGCTTGGACAGGAGGGACACTGAAGCTTTCTTT. Encoded protein: CASSLDRRDTEAFF.

About this clone: One end of the junction is discordant with germline, which a read error may explain. This chain joins TRBV2 and TRBJ2-7, with D uncertain. The germline CDR1 and CDR2 sequences are SNHLY and FYNNEI. CDR3 length equals 14 residues. This chain's CDR3 is CATSVGGDSYEQYF. As DNA, the CDR3 is TGTGCCACCAGTGTGGGTGGGGACTCCTACGAGCAGTACTTC.

This clone was observed a few times. CDR3 DNA: TGCAGCGTCTCCCACAGGGGGTCAAATCAGCCCCAGCATTTT. As protein: CSVSHRGSNQPQHF. The chain uses TRBV29-1 and TRBJ1-5; 8 bases align to TRBD1. Germline V lookup: CDR1 SQVTM, CDR2 ANQGSEA. The CDR3 spans 14 residues. The V gene end was trimmed by 6 bases and the J gene end by 4 bases; junction bases not matched to a gene: 8.

The chain recombines TRBV29-1 with TRBJ1-5; no clear D. Trimming shortened V by 2 bases and J by 11 bases, and 16 bases separated the two germline ends. Germline V gives CDR1 SQVTM, CDR2 ANQGSEA. This CDR3 contains 13 residues. As DNA, the CDR3 is TGCAGCGTTGAACAAGGGCCTGCTGGGACCCAGCATTTT. This codes for CSVEQGPAGTQHF.

The chain links TRBV7-2 to TRBJ2-7, with 7 bases identical to TRBD2. Per germline, CDR1 SGHTA and CDR2 FQGNSA. CDR3 length equals 14 residues. Germline trimming cut 8 bases from V and 3 bases from J; bases unmatched to any gene: 10. CDR3 sequence reads: CASRPGGSSYEQYF. In nucleotides, the CDR3 is TGTGCCAGCCGTCCGGGGGGTTCCAGCTACGAGCAGTACTTC. Based on the CDR3 plus reference TRBV7-2 and TRBJ2-7, the full variable domain is GAGVSQSPSNKVTEKGKDVELRCDPISGHTALYWYRQSLGQGLEFLIYFQGNSAPDKSGLPSDRFSAERTGGSVSTLTIQRTQQEDSAVYLCASRPGGSSYEQYFGPGTRLTVT.

V gene TRBV7-8 combines with J gene TRBJ2-7; D is possibly TRBD2 (6 bases). This CDR3 spans 15 amino acids. V was shortened by 3 bases and J by 2 bases, with 14 bases between the two germline ends. CDR1 is SGHVS and CDR2 is FQNEAQ in the germline V gene. As DNA, the CDR3 is TGTGCCAGCAGCTTGGGACTGCGAAGAGCCTACGAGCAGTACTTC. This sequence encodes CASSLGLRRAYEQYF.

This sequence joins TRBV7-8 and TRBJ2-3, with unresolved D. This CDR3 region has 13 residues. The V end was cut by 5 bases, the J end by 5 bases, with 11 bases between. Germline V gene data show CDR1 as SGHVS and CDR2 as FQNEAQ. As DNA, the CDR3 is TGTGCCAGCAGCCCACAACCCCGAGATACGCAGTATTTT. Translation gives CASSPQPRDTQYF.

This clone has only one observation. The gene calls are TRBV5-4 and TRBJ1-1; the D is unclear. The CDR3 has 13 residues. Germline CDR1 is SGHNT and CDR2 is YYREEE (reference sequence). V gave up 7 bases and J gave up 5 bases, with 15 bases separating them. The CDR3 is CASRWELATEAFF. The CDR3 coding sequence is TGTGCCAGCCGTTGGGAACTTGCAACTGAAGCTTTCTTT.

The rearrangement links TRBV18 to TRBJ2-5, with D perhaps matching TRBD2 (6 bases). Trimming cost V 6 bases and J 2 bases, with 13 bases left between them. The CDR3 loop spans 14 amino acids. Germline CDR1 reads KGHSH; CDR2 reads LQKENI. The CDR3 DNA sequence: TGTGCCAGCTCCTCGTCGGGGGAACAAGAGACCCAGTACTTC. It codes for CASSSSGEQETQYF.

The genes are TRBV4-2 and TRBJ2-3; the match to TRBD2 covers 8 bases. Germline CDR1 reads LGHNA; CDR2 reads YNFKEQ. With 0 bases clipped from V and 6 bases from J, the junction kept 11 bases outside the gene matches. The CDR3 sequence is 17 residues long. The CDR3 reads CASSQEPGGAWGDTQYF. The CDR3 DNA sequence: TGTGCCAGCAGCCAAGAGCCCGGGGGGGCCTGGGGGGATACGCAGTATTTT.

The V and J genes are TRBV5-6 and TRBJ1-1; TRBD1 matches 9 bases. The length of the CDR3 is 13 residues. The germline V gene has CDR1 SGHDT and CDR2 YYEEEE. V was clipped by 2 bases and J by 5 bases; unmatched bases: 1. CDR3 residues: CASSFGTGTEAFF. The CDR3 DNA sequence: TGTGCCAGCAGCTTTGGGACAGGGACTGAAGCTTTCTTT.

J is TRBJ2-7 and V is TRBV18; the D gene is possibly TRBD1 (6 bases). The germline V gene encodes CDR1 KGHSH and CDR2 LQKENI. The CDR3 extends over 14 amino acids. Trimming pared 1 base from V and 4 bases from J, leaving 11 bases between. DNA for the CDR3: TGTGCCAGCTCACCACAGGACAGAGGGTACGAGCAGTACTTC. Translating it yields CASSPQDRGYEQYF. Looking up the rest from reference TRBV18 and TRBJ2-7 gives the full variable domain: NAGVMQNPRHLVRRRGQEARLRCSPMKGHSHVYWYRQLPEEGLKFMVYLQKENIIDESGMPKERFSAEFPKEGPSILRIQQVVRGDSAAYFCASSPQDRGYEQYFGPGTRLTVT.

This chain uses TRBV5-6 with TRBJ2-5; D perhaps matches TRBD1 (5 bases). V lost 1 base and J lost 6, with 7 bases in between. Germline assignment: CDR1 SGHDT and CDR2 YYEEEE. The CDR3 is 12 residues long. The CDR3 region has the DNA TGTGCCAGCAGCTTGCCAGGGAAGACCCAGTACTTC. It is translated as CASSLPGKTQYF.

The chain has TRBV7-2 and TRBJ1-1; D unclear. V dropped 6 bases and J dropped 7 bases, with 9 bases sitting between them. The CDR3 spans 11 residues. Germline-derived CDR1 and CDR2 are SGHTA and FQGNSA. The CDR3 nucleotides are TGTGCCAGCAGACTTCTAGGTGAAGCTTTCTTT. It yields the protein CASRLLGEAFF.

This clone was recorded only once. This chain links TRBV5-1 with TRBJ1-3; 9 nucleotides agree with TRBD1. Trimming took 5 bases from V and 0 from J; bases not matched to a gene: 3. This CDR3 is built from 15 residues. In germline, CDR1 is SGHRS, CDR2 YFSETQ. CDR3: CASSRQGDSGNTIYF. The CDR3 nucleotides are TGCGCCAGCAGTAGACAGGGGGACTCTGGAAACACCATATATTTT.

The rearrangement links TRBV7-9 to TRBJ2-3; the match to TRBD2 covers 11 bases. V gave up 8 bases and J gave up 5 bases; unmatched junction bases: 6. The CDR3 runs to 14 residues. Germline CDR1 is SEHNR and CDR2 is FQNEAQ (reference sequence). The CDR3 DNA sequence: TGTGCCAGCCGACCGGGACTAGCGGTAGATACGCAGTATTTT. Translated: CASRPGLAVDTQYF.